What follows are 4 T cell receptor beta chains derived from one specimen sequenced in a study of cytomegalovirus exposure and HLA in healthy donors. Amplification used 60 Vbeta primers and 13 Jbeta primers. Sequencing used immunoSEQ multiplex PCR; TCRdb keeps in-frame clones, though not all of them. The sample lists over 150,000 clones, about four fifths occurring once. The sequencing input was PBMCs. The receptor source for this set is a woman aged 30 to 39 in good health and CMV-seropositive.

The gene calls are TRBV6-5 and TRBJ1-5, with TRBD1 matching over 9 bases. Germline trimming cut 5 bases from V and 2 bases from J; bases unmatched to any gene: 4. The CDR3 runs to 15 residues. Germline V CDR1 and CDR2: MNHEY, SVGAGI. The CDR3 sequence: CASSRTGEGNQPQHF. CDR3 nucleotide sequence: TGTGCCAGCAGTCGGACAGGGGAGGGCAATCAGCCCCAGCATTTT.

The chain carries TRBV4-1 and TRBJ2-3; 9 bases agree with TRBD1. Germline V gene lookup returns CDR1 MGHRA and CDR2 YSYEKL. Germline trimming cut 4 bases from V and 2 bases from J; bases unmatched to any gene: 7. The CDR3 sequence is 16 residues long. Here the CDR3 reads CASSREQGAVTDTQYF. The CDR3 coding sequence is TGCGCCAGCAGCCGTGAACAGGGGGCTGTCACAGATACGCAGTATTTT.

CDR3 sequence reads: CASSQERGSYNSPLHF. Here the CDR3 DNA reads TGCGCCAGCAGCCAGGAACGGGGGTCCTATAATTCACCCCTCCACTTT. The chain links TRBV4-3 to TRBJ1-6, with a possible D match to TRBD1 (5 bases). The CDR3 is 16 amino acids. The germline V and J ends were trimmed by 3 bases and 1 base, with 10 bases remaining between them. Germline CDR1 and CDR2: LGHNA and YSLEER.

V is TRBV30 and J is TRBJ2-1; TRBD1 matches at 11 bases. This CDR3 is 16 amino acids long. V trimming: 3 bases; J trimming: 8 bases; junction bases outside the gene matches: 12. Germline assignment: CDR1 GTSNPN and CDR2 SVGIG (reference sequence). The CDR3 region is CAWRAGTGGAWDEQFF. The CDR3 DNA follows: TGTGCCTGGAGGGCCGGGACAGGGGGGGCGTGGGATGAGCAGTTCTTC.